Sequencing of this T cell receptor (beta chain) was carried out in a study of blood T cell repertoires in COVID-19. In regard to this clone: A read error may account for a junction end that differs from germline.

Generated by immunoSEQ multiplex PCR, the TCRdb table keeps only in-frame clones and is missing some. The sample carries about 76,000 clones, about 81% recorded once. The CDR3 covers 13 residues. This chain connects TRBV12-3 or TRBV12-4 to TRBJ1-5; D remains unclear. The clonotype was recovered from a human donor in a cohort sampled during active COVID-19. The sequencing input was peripheral blood. This CDR3 reads CASSLRTDQLQHF. CDR3 bases: TGTGCCAGCAGTCTTAGGACTGACCAGCTCCAGCATTTT.